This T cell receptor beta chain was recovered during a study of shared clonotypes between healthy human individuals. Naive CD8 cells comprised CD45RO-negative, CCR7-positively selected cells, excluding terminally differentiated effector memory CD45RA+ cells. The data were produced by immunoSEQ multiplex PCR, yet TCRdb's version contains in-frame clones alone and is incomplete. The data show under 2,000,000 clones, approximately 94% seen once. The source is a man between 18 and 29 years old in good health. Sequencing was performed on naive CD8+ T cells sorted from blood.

In nucleotides, the CDR3 is TGTGCTAGTGGTTTGGCAGGGGCCCACGAGCAGTACTTC. Translating it yields CASGLAGAHEQYF. The rearrangement links TRBV12-5 to TRBJ2-7; D is perhaps TRBD1 (6 bases). Trimming removed 1 base from V and 5 bases from J, with 9 bases in between. This CDR3 contains 13 residues. Germline CDR1 reads LGHNT; CDR2 reads FRNRAP.